This record concerns one TCR beta chain sequence. Its antigen is as yet unknown. The CDR3 is 13 residues long. Trimming stripped 5 bases from V and 3 bases from J, with 8 bases between. In germline, CDR1 is MNHNY, CDR2 SVGAGI (reference sequence). This specimen comes from a study of cytomegalovirus exposure and HLA in healthy donors. 60 Vbeta and 13 Jbeta primers were used in PCR. Sequenced by immunoSEQ multiplex PCR; TCRdb stores in-frame clones only, minus some. Its clone listing holds 150,000 to 200,000 clones. Study results and limitations: Most subjects had HLA-A and HLA-B alleles reportedly predicted accurately by TCR beta sequences. Another analysis was done later, and it associated more than 15,000 TCR beta sequences with HLA alleles at 0.05 false discovery rate. In a later analysis, DRB1 alleles had the most associated TCRs; HLA-C alleles the fewest. The classifier, whose performance was assessed in both the original and validation cohorts, reportedly diagnosed cytomegalovirus status with high specificity and sensitivity.

The TCR comes from a young man in good health and CMV-seronegative. The V call is TRBV6-6, the J call TRBJ2-1; a possible D gene is TRBD2 (5 bases). Source material: PBMCs. The CDR3 DNA reads as TGTGCCAGCAGTAGCGGCAACTACAATGAGCAGTTCTTC. This codes for CASSSGNYNEQFF.